The rows below give T cell receptor beta chains drawn from one sample of a study of T-cell reconstitution after alpha-beta-depleted transplantation in children. TCRdb reanalysed the PCR reads using MiXCR and keeps one entry per CDR3 protein. The sample includes hundreds of thousands of distinct CDR3 sequences, around 12% seen only once; the top ten take roughly 2.6%. The input for sequencing was PBMCs from the stem cell graft donor, taken from the stem cell graft. All receptors derive from a human donor who donated a stem cell graft to a child with acute lymphoblastic leukemia. CDR3s include the opening cysteine and the closing phenylalanine or tryptophan. D genes are given only for firm matches. Not all rows give a size; the values are once, few, many and, for expanded clones, a class.

d_call | clone_size | j_call | v_call | cdr3_aa | cdr3_nt
TRBD2 | many | TRBJ2-7 | TRBV28 | CASTPAGGNDEQYF | TGTGCCAGCACCCCGGCGGGGGGTAACGACGAGCAGTACTTC
TRBD2 | many | TRBJ2-3 | TRBV11-2 | CASSPRLKAGGSTDTQYF | TGTGCCAGCAGCCCCCGTTTGAAAGCGGGGGGAAGCACAGATACGCAGTATTTT
TRBD1 | many | TRBJ1-5 | TRBV5-1 | CASSLTGTGYQPQHF | TGCGCCAGCAGCCTTACCGGGACAGGTTATCAGCCCCAGCATTTT
NA | many | TRBJ2-7 | TRBV25-1 | CASSKNRDISYEQYF | TGTGCCAGCAGTAAAAACCGGGACATCTCCTACGAGCAGTACTTC
TRBD1 | many | TRBJ2-7 | TRBV9 | CASSVGEQGLGYEQYF | TGTGCCAGCAGCGTAGGTGAACAGGGGCTTGGGTACGAGCAGTACTTC
NA | many | TRBJ2-1 | TRBV10-3 | CAISDRDSNEQFF | TGTGCCATCAGTGACAGGGATTCCAATGAGCAGTTCTTC
NA | many | TRBJ2-4 | TRBV6-2/TRBV6-3 | CASMIYWGRQYF | TGTGCCAGCATGATATATTGGGGCAGGCAGTACTTC
NA | many | TRBJ2-1 | TRBV5-1 | CASSPRVGVDYNEQFF | TGCGCCAGCAGCCCCAGGGTAGGAGTTGACTACAATGAGCAGTTCTTC
TRBD2 | NA | TRBJ2-1 | TRBV12-5 | CASGLGETGTRRNEQFF | TGTGCTAGTGGTTTGGGAGAGACCGGGACTAGAAGGAATGAGCAGTTCTTC
NA | many | TRBJ1-5 | TRBV27 | CASSSGAWEPQHF | TGTGCCAGCAGTTCCGGAGCCTGGGAGCCCCAGCATTTT
NA | NA | TRBJ2-7 | TRBV5-1 | CASSPRHPSSYEQYF | TGCGCCAGCAGCCCTAGACACCCGAGCTCCTACGAGCAGTACTTC
NA | many | TRBJ2-2 | TRBV12-3/TRBV12-4 | CASSVGAGVGTGELFF | TGTGCCAGCAGTGTCGGGGCGGGTGTTGGTACCGGGGAGCTGTTTTTT
NA | many | TRBJ2-5 | TRBV19 | CASMGGETQYF | TGTGCCAGCATGGGGGGAGAGACCCAGTACTTC
NA | many | TRBJ2-7 | TRBV20-1 | CSAPLSSYEQYF | TGCAGTGCACCCCTATCGTCCTACGAGCAGTACTTC
TRBD2 | many | TRBJ2-2 | TRBV11-2 | CASSLDTGGGAGELFF | TGTGCCAGCAGCTTAGATACGGGGGGAGGAGCCGGGGAGCTGTTTTTT
NA | few | TRBJ2-7 | TRBV5-6 | CASSPQFISYEQYF | TGTGCCAGCAGCCCACAGTTCATCTCCTACGAGCAGTACTTC
NA | many | TRBJ2-2 | TRBV5-5 | CASSLGQTTGELFF | TGTGCCAGCAGCTTGGGACAGACCACCGGGGAGCTGTTTTTT
NA | few | TRBJ1-6 | TRBV18 | CASSPRREKNSPLHF | TGTGCCAGCTCACCACGCAGGGAGAAGAATTCACCCCTCCACTTT
NA | NA | TRBJ1-5 | TRBV20-1 | CSARGGRSNQPQHF | TGCAGTGCTAGGGGTGGGCGGAGCAATCAGCCCCAGCATTTT
NA | many | TRBJ2-5 | TRBV12-3/TRBV12-4 | CASSIQETQYF | TGTGCCAGCAGTATACAAGAGACCCAGTACTTC
NA | many | TRBJ2-1 | TRBV11-2 | CASSLEAGNEQFF | TGTGCCAGCAGCTTAGAGGCAGGGAATGAGCAGTTCTTC
TRBD1 | many | TRBJ2-4 | TRBV5-1 | CASSFRQGENIQYF | TGCGCCAGCAGCTTTAGACAGGGGGAAAACATTCAGTACTTC
TRBD2 | many | TRBJ2-1 | TRBV5-1 | CASSELAGDDNEQFF | TGCGCCAGCAGCGAGCTAGCGGGAGATGACAATGAGCAGTTCTTC
NA | many | TRBJ2-1 | TRBV12-3/TRBV12-4 | CASSFGLPEQFF | TGTGCCAGCAGTTTCGGGCTTCCCGAGCAGTTCTTC
TRBD1 | many | TRBJ1-5 | TRBV20-1 | CSARGGQVNQPQHF | TGCAGTGCTAGAGGGGGACAGGTCAATCAGCCCCAGCATTTT
TRBD2 | NA | TRBJ2-1 | TRBV6-2/TRBV6-3 | CASSYLAGTGRGNEQFF | TGTGCCAGCAGTTATTTAGCGGGAACAGGGAGAGGCAATGAGCAGTTCTTC
NA | many | TRBJ2-4 | TRBV27 | CASSLPRQPLAKNIQYF | TGTGCCAGCAGTTTACCCCGACAGCCGTTAGCCAAAAACATTCAGTACTTC
TRBD2 | many | TRBJ2-2 | TRBV20-1 | CSAFPQLGLAGWTGTGELFF | TGCAGTGCTTTTCCCCAACTAGGACTAGCGGGATGGACTGGCACCGGGGAGCTGTTTTTT
TRBD2 | NA | TRBJ2-7 | TRBV20-1 | CSARGGTSGDSPYEQYF | TGCAGTGCTAGAGGGGGGACTAGCGGGGATTCGCCCTACGAGCAGTACTTC
NA | many | TRBJ2-7 | TRBV6-2/TRBV6-3 | CASTGGDRDRFSYEQYF | TGTGCCAGCACCGGGGGAGACCGGGACAGATTCTCCTACGAGCAGTACTTC
TRBD1 | few | TRBJ2-5 | TRBV5-1 | CASSPVGGQGVGETQYF | TGCGCCAGCAGCCCCGTGGGGGGACAGGGAGTGGGAGAGACCCAGTACTTC
TRBD1 | many | TRBJ2-7 | TRBV30 | CAWQGAYEQYF | TGTGCCTGGCAGGGGGCATATGAGCAGTACTTC
NA | NA | TRBJ2-7 | TRBV5-1 | CASSKSGTQPYEQYF | TGCGCCAGCAGCAAGTCCGGGACACAGCCCTACGAGCAGTACTTC
TRBD1 | NA | TRBJ2-7 | TRBV20-1 | CSGSGTGQAYEQYF | TGCAGTGGGAGTGGGACAGGGCAAGCCTACGAGCAGTACTTC
NA | NA | TRBJ2-5 | TRBV12-5 | CASGLSPPGRKETQYF | TGTGCTAGTGGTTTGTCTCCCCCGGGACGTAAAGAGACCCAGTACTTC
TRBD1 | NA | TRBJ1-5 | TRBV4-2 | CAISPGTGVRGQPQHF | TGTGCCATCAGCCCCGGGACAGGGGTCCGCGGGCAGCCCCAGCATTTT